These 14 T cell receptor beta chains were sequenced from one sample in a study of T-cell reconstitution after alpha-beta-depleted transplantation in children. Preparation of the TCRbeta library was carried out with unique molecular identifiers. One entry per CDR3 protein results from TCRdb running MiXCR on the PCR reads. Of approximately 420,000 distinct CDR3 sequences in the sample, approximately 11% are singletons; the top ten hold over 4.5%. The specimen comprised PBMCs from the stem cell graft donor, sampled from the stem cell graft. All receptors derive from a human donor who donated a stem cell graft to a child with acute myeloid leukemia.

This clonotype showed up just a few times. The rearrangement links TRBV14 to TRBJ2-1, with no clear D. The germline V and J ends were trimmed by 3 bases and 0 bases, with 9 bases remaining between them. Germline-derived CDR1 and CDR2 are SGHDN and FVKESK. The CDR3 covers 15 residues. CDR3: CASSHERSSYNEQFF. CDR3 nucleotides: TGTGCCAGCAGCCACGAACGGAGCTCCTACAATGAGCAGTTCTTC.

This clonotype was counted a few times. This CDR3 reads CASSLGFLDYGYTF. The DNA for the CDR3 is TGCGCCAGCAGCTTGGGTTTCTTGGACTATGGCTACACCTTC. This chain joins TRBV5-1 and TRBJ1-2; D unclear. The CDR3 runs to 14 residues. The germline V and J ends were trimmed by 0 bases and 3 bases, with 9 bases remaining between them. The germline gives CDR1 SGHRS, CDR2 YFSETQ. Using reference TRBV5-1 and TRBJ1-2 for the parts outside the CDR3, the full variable domain is KAGVTQTPRYLIKTRGQQVTLSCSPISGHRSVSWYQQTPGQGLQFLFEYFSETQRNKGNFPGRFSGRQFSNSRSEMNVSTLELGDSALYLCASSLGFLDYGYTFGSGTRLTVV.

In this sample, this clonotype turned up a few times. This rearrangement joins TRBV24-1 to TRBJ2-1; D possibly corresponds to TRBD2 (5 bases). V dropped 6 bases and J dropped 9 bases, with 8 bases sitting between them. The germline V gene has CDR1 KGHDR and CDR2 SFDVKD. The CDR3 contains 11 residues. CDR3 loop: CATSRGSEQFF. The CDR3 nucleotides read TGTGCCACCAGTAGAGGGAGTGAGCAGTTCTTC.

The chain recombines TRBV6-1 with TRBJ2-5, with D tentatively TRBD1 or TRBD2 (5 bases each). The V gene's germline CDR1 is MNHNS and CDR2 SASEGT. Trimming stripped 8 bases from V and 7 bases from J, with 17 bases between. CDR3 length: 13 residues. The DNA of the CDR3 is TGTGCCAGCCGGGGCGGCGGGCAGGGGACCCAGTACTTC. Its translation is CASRGGGQGTQYF.

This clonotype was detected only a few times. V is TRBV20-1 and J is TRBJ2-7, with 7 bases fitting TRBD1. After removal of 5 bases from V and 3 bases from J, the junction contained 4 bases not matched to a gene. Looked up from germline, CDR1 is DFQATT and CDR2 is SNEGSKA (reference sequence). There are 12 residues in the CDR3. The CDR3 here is CSAEGQSYEQYF. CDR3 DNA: TGCAGTGCTGAGGGACAGAGCTACGAGCAGTACTTC.

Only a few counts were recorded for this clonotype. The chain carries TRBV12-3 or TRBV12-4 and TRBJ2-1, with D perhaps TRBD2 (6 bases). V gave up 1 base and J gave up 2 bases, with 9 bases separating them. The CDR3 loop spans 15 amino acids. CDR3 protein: CASSLERVTYNEQFF. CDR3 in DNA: TGTGCCAGCAGTTTAGAGCGGGTGACCTACAATGAGCAGTTCTTC.

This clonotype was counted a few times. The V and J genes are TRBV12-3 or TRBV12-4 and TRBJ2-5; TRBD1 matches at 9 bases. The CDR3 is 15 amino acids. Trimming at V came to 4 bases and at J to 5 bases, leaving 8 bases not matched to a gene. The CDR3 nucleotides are TGTGCCAGCAGTTCAACCGGGACAGGGACCGAGACCCAGTACTTC. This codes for CASSSTGTGTETQYF.

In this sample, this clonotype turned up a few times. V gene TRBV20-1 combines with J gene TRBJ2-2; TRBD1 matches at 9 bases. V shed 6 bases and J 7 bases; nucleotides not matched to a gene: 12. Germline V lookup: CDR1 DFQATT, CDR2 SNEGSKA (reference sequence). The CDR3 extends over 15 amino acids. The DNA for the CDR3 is TGCAGTGCCGGACGTACAGGGGGCGGAATCGGGGAGCTGTTTTTT. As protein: CSAGRTGGGIGELFF.

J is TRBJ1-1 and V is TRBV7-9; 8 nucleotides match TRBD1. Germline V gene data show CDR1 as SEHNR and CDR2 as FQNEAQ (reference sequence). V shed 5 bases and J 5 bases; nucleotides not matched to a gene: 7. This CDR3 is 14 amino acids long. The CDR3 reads CASSRVQGVTEAFF. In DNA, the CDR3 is TGTGCCAGCAGCCGAGTACAGGGGGTTACTGAAGCTTTCTTT.

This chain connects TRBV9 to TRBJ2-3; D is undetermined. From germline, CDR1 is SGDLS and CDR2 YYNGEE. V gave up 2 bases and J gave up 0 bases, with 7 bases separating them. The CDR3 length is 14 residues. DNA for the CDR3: TGTGCCAGCAGCGTTCGGGTTAGCACAGATACGCAGTATTTT. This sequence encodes CASSVRVSTDTQYF.

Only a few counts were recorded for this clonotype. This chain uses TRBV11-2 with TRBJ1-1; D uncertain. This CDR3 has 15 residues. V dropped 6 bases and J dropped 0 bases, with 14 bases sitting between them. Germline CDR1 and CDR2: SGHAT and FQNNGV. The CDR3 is CASSKVAVMNTEAFF. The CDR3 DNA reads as TGTGCCAGCAGTAAGGTGGCGGTCATGAACACTGAAGCTTTCTTT.

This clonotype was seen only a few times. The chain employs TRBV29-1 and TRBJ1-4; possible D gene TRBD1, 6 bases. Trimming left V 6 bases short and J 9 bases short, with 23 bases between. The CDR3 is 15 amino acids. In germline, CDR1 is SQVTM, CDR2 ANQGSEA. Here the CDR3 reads CSVDTGTRDAKKLFF. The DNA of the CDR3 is TGCAGCGTCGACACCGGGACAAGGGACGCGAAAAAACTGTTTTTT.

The CDR3 DNA sequence: TGCAGTGCCATAGCGGGAAGGGGTGGGGCCAACGTCCTGACTTTC. Its protein product is CSAIAGRGGANVLTF. The gene calls are TRBV20-1 and TRBJ2-6, with TRBD2 identical over 8 bases. The CDR3 length is 15 residues. Germline CDR1 reads DFQATT; CDR2 reads SNEGSKA (reference sequence). The V and J ends lost 6 bases and 3 bases, in that order; junction bases with no gene match: 7.

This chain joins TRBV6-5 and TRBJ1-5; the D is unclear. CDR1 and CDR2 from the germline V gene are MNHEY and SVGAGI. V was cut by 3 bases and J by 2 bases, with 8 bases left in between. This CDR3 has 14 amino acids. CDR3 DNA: TGTGCCAGCAGTTATGGCTATGGCAATCAGCCCCAGCATTTT. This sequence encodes CASSYGYGNQPQHF.